This TCR beta chain appears in the sequencing data of a study of identifying expanded T cells in peripheral blood. The study, taken as a whole, reports: Across healthy donors, higher total template counts meant significantly greater approximately 2-week count variance. Differentially abundant clones: 1 to 1.5 between replicates, about 17 at approximately 14 days, approximately 18 at four.

For this clone: Its antigen is unidentified.

Assay: immunoSEQ multiplex PCR; the TCRdb copy retains only in-frame clones and omits some. The repertoire holds 81,000 or so clones, with over 80% as singletons. V was trimmed by 8 bases and J by 4 bases, leaving 14 bases between them. This CDR3 region has 13 residues. CDR1 MDHEN and CDR2 SYDVKM come from the germline V gene. During the collection period, no donor immune events like infections were recorded. This TCR came from a person aged 18 to 70 in good health. The sample comprised blood. The J gene is TRBJ1-1, the V gene TRBV28; D remains ambiguous. The CDR3 spells CASGNPRGTEAFF. In DNA form, the CDR3 reads TGTGCCAGCGGCAATCCGCGAGGCACTGAAGCTTTCTTT.